This TCR beta chain was captured by sequencing in a study of vaccination and CD4 T cells after COVID-19. Study information: Six males and four females, two Hispanic, made up the convalescents. Findings and limits, study-wide: Spike mono-reactivity marked 304 of 307 vaccine-specific clones in convalescent patients. The median number of SARS-CoV-2-reactive clonotypes increased from about 20 to 38, a change that did not reach significance. Researchers looked at relatively few convalescent patients and had no early post-infection timepoints.

From the PCR reads, TCRdb called clonotypes with MiXCR, one entry per CDR3 protein. The sample contains around 20,000 distinct CDR3 sequences, roughly 64% of which appear only once. Concerning this clonotype: Its antigen is unidentified.

This CDR3 spans 15 amino acids. Germline V gene lookup returns CDR1 KGHSH and CDR2 LQKENI. Losses at the gene ends were 2 bases for V and 4 bases for J; bases not matched to a gene: 4. The genes are TRBV18 and TRBJ2-1, with 8 bases identical to TRBD2. The sequencing used CD4+ T cells from blood, collected after SARS-CoV-2 vaccination. This receptor was taken from a human donor who had recovered from COVID-19. CDR3 DNA sequence: TGTGCCAGCTCACCAGTACTAGCGGAATACAATGAGCAGTTCTTC. Residues: CASSPVLAEYNEQFF.